The clone carrying this T cell receptor beta chain was counted only a few times. Its target is unknown. CDR1 KGHSH and CDR2 LQKENI come from the germline V gene. CDR3 length equals 16 residues. The V and J ends lost 0 bases and 9 bases, in that order; junction bases with no gene match: 14. The data belong to a study of CD8 T cells in ankylosing spondylitis. Notes on the study in general: What seemed typical of ankylosing spondylitis blood was a TCR beta motif built from 7 or 8 highly homologous variants. Relatively scarce in peripheral blood, disease-linked clones were CD8+. There were earlier reports of some motif variants in reactive arthritis synovial fluid and blood. Researchers reportedly found disease-linked clones significantly enriched in matched ankylosing spondylitis synovial fluid.

Construction of TCR beta libraries was performed using quantitative 5'-RACE with molecular barcodes. Via MiXCR, TCRdb re-called the 5' RACE reads, giving one row per CDR3 protein. The sample has about 400,000 distinct CDR3 sequences; about 22% are singletons. This sequence was found in a male donor with ankylosing spondylitis. Material for sequencing was blood, either unsorted or a sorted T cell fraction (not recorded which). The chain employs TRBV18 and TRBJ2-7; 7 nucleotides align to TRBD2. As DNA, the CDR3 is TGTGCCAGCTCACCACCGAGCGGGAATCCTCGCACGGGGCAGTACTTC. Translating gives CASSPPSGNPRTGQYF.